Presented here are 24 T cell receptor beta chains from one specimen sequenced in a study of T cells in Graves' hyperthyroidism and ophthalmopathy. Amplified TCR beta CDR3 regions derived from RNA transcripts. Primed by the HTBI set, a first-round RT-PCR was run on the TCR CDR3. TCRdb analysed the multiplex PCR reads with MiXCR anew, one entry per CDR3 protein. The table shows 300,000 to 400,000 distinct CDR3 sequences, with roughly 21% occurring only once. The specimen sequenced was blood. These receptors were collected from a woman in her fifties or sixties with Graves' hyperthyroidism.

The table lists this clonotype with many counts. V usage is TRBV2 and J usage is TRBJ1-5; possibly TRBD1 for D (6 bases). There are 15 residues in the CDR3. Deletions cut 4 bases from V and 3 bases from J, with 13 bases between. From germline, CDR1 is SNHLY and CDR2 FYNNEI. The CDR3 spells CASSVGQGFNQPQHF. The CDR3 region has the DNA TGTGCCAGCAGTGTCGGGCAGGGGTTCAATCAGCCCCAGCATTTT.

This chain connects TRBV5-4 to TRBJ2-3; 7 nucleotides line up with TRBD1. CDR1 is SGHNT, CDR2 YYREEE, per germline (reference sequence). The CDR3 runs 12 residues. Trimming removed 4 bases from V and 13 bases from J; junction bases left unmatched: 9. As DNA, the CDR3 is TGTGCCAGCAGCGCTGACAGGGTTAAGGAGTATTTT. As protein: CASSADRVKEYF.

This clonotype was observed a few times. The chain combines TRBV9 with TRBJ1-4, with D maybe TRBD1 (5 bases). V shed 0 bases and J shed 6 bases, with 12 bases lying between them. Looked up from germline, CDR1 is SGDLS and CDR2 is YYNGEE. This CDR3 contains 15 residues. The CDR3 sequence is CASSVGGANDEKLFF. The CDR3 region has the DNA TGTGCCAGCAGCGTAGGAGGGGCGAACGATGAAAAACTGTTTTTT.

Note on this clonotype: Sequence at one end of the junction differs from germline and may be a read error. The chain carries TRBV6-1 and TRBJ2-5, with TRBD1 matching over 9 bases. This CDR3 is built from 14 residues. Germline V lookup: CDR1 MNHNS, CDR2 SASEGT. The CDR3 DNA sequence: TGCGCCAGCAGCCAGAACAGGGGGCAGGAGACCCAGTACTTC. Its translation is CASSQNRGQETQYF.

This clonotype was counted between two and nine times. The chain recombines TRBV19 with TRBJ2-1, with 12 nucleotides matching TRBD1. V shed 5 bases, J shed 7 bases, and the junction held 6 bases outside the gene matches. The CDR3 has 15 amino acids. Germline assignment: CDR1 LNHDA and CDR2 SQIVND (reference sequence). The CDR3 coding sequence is TGTGCCAGTAGTCTCCGGGACAGGGGGCTGAATGAGCAGTTCTTC. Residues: CASSLRDRGLNEQFF.

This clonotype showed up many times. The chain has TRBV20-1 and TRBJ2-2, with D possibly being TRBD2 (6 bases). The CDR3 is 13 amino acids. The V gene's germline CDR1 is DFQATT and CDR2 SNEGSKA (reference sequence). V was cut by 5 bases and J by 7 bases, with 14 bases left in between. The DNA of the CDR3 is TGCAGTGCTTTCCCGGGAGCCAACGGGGAGCTGTTTTTT. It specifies CSAFPGANGELFF.

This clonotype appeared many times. The CDR3 DNA sequence: TGTGCCAGCAGTTCCGGGACAGGGGTTGAAGCTTTCTTT. It translates to CASSSGTGVEAFF. The genes are TRBV2 and TRBJ1-1; TRBD1 agrees at 10 bases. The CDR3 runs 13 residues. Germline lookup yields CDR1 SNHLY and CDR2 FYNNEI. V lost 5 bases, J lost 7 bases, and 4 bases stayed unmatched.

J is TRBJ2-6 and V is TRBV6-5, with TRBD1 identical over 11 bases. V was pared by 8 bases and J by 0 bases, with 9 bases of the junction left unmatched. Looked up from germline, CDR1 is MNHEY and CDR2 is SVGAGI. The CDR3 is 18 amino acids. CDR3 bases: TGTGCCAGCGGTTCCGTCGGGACAGGGGGCTCTGGGGCCAACGTCCTGACTTTC. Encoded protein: CASGSVGTGGSGANVLTF.

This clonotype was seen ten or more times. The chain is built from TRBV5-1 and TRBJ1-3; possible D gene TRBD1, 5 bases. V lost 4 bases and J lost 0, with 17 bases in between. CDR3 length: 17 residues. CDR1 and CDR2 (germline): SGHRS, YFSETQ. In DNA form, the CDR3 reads TGCGCCAGCAGCACAGGAGGAGGCGCGAGCTCTGGAAACACCATATATTTT. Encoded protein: CASSTGGGASSGNTIYF. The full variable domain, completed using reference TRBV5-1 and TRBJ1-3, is KAGVTQTPRYLIKTRGQQVTLSCSPISGHRSVSWYQQTPGQGLQFLFEYFSETQRNKGNFPGRFSGRQFSNSRSEMNVSTLELGDSALYLCASSTGGGASSGNTIYFGEGSWLTVV.

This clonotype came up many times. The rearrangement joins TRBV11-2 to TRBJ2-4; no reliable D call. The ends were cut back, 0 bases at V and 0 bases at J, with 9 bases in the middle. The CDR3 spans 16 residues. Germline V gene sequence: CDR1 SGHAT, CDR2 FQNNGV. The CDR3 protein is CASSLDRRLAKNIQYF. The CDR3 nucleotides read TGTGCCAGCAGCTTAGATCGAAGGCTAGCCAAAAACATTCAGTACTTC.

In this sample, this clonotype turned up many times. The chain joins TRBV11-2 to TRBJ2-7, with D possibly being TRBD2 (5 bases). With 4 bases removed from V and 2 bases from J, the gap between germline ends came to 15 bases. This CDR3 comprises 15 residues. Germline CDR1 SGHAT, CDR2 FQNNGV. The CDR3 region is CASSSSSGEPYEQYF. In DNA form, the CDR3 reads TGTGCCAGCAGCTCATCAAGCGGAGAACCCTACGAGCAGTACTTC.

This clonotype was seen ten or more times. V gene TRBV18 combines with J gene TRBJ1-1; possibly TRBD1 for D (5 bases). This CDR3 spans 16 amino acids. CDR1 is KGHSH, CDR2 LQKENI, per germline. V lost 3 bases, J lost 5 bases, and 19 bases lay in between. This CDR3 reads CASSPLAPHKGTEAFF. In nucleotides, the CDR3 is TGTGCCAGCTCACCTCTGGCACCCCATAAGGGGACTGAAGCTTTCTTT.

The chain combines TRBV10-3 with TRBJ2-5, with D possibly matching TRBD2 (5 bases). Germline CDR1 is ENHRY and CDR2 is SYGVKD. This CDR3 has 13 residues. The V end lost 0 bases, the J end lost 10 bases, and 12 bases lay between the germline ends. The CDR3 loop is CAISESVQEGQYF. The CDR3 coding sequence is TGTGCCATCAGTGAGTCCGTACAAGAGGGCCAGTACTTC.

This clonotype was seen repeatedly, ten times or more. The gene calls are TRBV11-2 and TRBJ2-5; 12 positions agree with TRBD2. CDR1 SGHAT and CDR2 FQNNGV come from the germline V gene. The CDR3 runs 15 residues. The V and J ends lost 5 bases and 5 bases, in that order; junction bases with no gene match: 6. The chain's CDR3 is CASSPSGRARETQYF. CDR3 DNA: TGTGCCAGCAGCCCTAGCGGGAGGGCTAGGGAGACCCAGTACTTC.

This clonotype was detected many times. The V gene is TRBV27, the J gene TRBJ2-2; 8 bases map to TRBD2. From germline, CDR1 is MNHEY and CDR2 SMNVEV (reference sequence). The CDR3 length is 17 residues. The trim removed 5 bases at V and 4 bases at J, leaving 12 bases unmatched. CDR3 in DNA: TGTGCCAGCAGTCCCGGGGGGGCGGGAGCGGTCACCGGGGAGCTGTTTTTT. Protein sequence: CASSPGGAGAVTGELFF.

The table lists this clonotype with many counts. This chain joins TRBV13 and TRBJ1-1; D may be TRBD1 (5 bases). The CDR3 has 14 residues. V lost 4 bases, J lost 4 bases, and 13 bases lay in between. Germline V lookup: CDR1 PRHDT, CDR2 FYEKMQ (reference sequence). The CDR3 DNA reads TGTGCCAGCAGCTCTCAGGGAGCTAGCACTGAAGCTTTCTTT. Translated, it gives CASSSQGASTEAFF.

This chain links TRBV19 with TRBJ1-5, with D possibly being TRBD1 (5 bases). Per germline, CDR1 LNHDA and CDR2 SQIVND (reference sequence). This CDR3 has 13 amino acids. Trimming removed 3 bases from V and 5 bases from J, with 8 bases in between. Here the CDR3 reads CASSMEGYQPQHF. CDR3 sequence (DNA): TGTGCCAGTAGTATGGAGGGGTATCAGCCCCAGCATTTT.

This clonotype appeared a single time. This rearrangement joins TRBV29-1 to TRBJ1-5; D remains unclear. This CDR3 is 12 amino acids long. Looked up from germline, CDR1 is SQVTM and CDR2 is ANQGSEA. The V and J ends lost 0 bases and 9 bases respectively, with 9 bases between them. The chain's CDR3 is CSVEDLGGPQHF. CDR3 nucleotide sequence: TGCAGCGTTGAAGATCTCGGAGGGCCCCAGCATTTT.

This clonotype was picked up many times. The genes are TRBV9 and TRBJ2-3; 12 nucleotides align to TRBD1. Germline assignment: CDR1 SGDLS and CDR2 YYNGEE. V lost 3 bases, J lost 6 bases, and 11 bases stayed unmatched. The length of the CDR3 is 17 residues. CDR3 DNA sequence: TGTGCCAGCAGCGAGAGGGGGACAGGGGGCGTCTCGGATACGCAGTATTTT. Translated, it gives CASSERGTGGVSDTQYF. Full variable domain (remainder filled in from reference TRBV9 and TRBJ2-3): DSGVTQTPKHLITATGQRVTLRCSPRSGDLSVYWYQQSLDQGLQFLIQYYNGEERAKGNILERFSAQQFPDLHSELNLSSLELGDSALYFCASSERGTGGVSDTQYFGPGTRLTVL.

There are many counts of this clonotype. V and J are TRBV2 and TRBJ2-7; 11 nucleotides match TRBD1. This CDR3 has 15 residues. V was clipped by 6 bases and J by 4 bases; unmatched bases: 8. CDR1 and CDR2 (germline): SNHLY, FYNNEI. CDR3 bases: TGTGCCAGCAGCGCCCCAGGACAGGGGGCGTACGAGCAGTACTTC. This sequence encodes CASSAPGQGAYEQYF.

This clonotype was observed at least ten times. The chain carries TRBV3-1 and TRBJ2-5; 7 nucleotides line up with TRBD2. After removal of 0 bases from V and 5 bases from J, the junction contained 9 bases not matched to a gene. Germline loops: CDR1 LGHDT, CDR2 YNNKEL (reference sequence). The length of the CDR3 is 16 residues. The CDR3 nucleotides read TGTGCCAGCAGCCAAGAAGGGGTGAAGACTAGCGAGACCCAGTACTTC. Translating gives CASSQEGVKTSETQYF.

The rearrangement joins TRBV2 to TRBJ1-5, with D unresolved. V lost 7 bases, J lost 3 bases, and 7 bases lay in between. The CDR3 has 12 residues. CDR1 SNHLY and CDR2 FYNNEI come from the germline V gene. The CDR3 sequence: CASNPLNQPQHF. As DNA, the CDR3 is TGTGCCAGCAACCCCCTCAATCAGCCCCAGCATTTT.

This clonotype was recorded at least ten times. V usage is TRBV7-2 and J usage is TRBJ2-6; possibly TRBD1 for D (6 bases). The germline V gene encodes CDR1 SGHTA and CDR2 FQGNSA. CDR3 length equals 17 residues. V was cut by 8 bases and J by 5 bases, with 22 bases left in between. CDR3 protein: CASGLGVPGDRANVLTF. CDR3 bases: TGTGCCAGCGGATTGGGGGTACCAGGGGATCGGGCCAACGTCCTGACTTTC.

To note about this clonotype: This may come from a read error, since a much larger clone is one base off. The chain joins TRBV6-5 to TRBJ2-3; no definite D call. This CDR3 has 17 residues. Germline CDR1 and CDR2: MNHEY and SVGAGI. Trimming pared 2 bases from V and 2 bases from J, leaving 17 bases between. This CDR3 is CASSYAAREFPTDTQYF. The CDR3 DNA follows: TGTGCCAGCAGTTACGCAGCTCGCGAATTTCCCACAGATACGCAGTATTTT.